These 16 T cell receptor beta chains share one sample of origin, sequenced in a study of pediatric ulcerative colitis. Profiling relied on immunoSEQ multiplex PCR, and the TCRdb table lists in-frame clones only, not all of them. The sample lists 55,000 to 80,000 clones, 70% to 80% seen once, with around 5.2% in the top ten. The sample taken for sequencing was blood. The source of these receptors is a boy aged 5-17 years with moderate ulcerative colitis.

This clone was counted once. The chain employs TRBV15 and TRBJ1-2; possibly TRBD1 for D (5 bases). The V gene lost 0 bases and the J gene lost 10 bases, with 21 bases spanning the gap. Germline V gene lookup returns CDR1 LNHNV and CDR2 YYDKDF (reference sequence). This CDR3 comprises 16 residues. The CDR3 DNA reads TGTGCCACCAGCAGAGATAAGCCAGGGACGAGCACCGCCTACACCTTC. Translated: CATSRDKPGTSTAYTF.

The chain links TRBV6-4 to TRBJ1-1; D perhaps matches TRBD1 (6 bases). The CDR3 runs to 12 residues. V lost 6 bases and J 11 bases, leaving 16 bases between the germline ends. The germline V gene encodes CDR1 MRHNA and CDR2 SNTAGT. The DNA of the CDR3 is TGTGCCAGCAGATCACTACAGGGTCTGGCTTTCTTT. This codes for CASRSLQGLAFF.

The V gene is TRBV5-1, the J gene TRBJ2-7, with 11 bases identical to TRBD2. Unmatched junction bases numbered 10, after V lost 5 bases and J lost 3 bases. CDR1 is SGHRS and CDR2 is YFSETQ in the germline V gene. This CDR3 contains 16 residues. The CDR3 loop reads CASRPQIAGGVYEQYF. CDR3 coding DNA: TGCGCCAGCAGGCCACAAATAGCGGGAGGGGTCTACGAGCAGTACTTC.

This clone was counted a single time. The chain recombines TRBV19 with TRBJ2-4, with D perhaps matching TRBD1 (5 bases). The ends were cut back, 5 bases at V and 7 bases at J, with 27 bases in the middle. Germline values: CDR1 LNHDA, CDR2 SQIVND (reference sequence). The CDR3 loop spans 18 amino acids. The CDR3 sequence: CASSPKGAVRQKTNIQYF. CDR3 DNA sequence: TGTGCCAGTAGTCCCAAAGGGGCGGTACGACAGAAGACGAACATTCAGTACTTC.

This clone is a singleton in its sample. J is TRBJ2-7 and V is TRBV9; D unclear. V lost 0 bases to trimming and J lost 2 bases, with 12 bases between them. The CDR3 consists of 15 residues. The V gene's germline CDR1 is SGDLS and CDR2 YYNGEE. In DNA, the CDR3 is TGTGCCAGCAGCGTAGCTCCGGCAACCACCTACGAGCAGTACTTC. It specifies CASSVAPATTYEQYF.

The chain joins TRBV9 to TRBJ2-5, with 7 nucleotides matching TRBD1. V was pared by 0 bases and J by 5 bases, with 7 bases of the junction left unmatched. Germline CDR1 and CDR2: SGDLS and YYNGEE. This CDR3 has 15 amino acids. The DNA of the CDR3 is TGTGCCAGCAGCGTAGGGAGACAGGGAACGGAGACCCAGTACTTC. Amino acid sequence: CASSVGRQGTETQYF.

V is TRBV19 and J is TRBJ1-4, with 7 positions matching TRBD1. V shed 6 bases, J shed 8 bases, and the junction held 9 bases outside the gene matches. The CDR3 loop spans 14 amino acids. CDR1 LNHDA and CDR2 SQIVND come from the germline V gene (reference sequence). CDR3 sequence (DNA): TGTGCCAGTAGGGTCGACAGGGTGGGCGAAAAACTGTTTTTT. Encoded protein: CASRVDRVGEKLFF. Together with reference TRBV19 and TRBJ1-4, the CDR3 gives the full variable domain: DGGITQSPKYLFRKEGQNVTLSCEQNLNHDAMYWYRQDPGQGLRLIYYSQIVNDFQKGDIAEGYSVSREKKESFPLTVTSAQKNPTAFYLCASRVDRVGEKLFFGSGTQLSVL.

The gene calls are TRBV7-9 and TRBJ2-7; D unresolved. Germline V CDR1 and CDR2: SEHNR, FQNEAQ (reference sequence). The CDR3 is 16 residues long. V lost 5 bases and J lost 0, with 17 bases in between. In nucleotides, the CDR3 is TGTGCCAGCAGCCCACCGGGTCCAGCAAACTCCTACGAGCAGTACTTC. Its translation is CASSPPGPANSYEQYF.

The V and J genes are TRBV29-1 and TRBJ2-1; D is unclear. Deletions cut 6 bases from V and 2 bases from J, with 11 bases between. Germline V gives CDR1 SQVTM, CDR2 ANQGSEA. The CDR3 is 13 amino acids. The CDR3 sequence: CSVSTATYNEQFF. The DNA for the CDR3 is TGCAGCGTCTCAACAGCTACCTACAATGAGCAGTTCTTC.

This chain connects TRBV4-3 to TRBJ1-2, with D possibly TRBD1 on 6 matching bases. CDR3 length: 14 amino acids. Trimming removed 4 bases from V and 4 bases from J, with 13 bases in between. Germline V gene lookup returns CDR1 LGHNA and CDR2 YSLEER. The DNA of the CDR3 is TGCGCCAGCAGCCGAAGGACAGAGCTCTATGGCTACACCTTC. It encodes CASSRRTELYGYTF.

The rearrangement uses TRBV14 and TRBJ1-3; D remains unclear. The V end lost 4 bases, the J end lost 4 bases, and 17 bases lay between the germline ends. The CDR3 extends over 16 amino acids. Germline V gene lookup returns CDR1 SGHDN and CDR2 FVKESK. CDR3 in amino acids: CASSLLVGGPGNTIYF. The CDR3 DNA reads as TGTGCCAGCAGCCTCCTCGTCGGAGGGCCAGGAAACACCATATATTTT.

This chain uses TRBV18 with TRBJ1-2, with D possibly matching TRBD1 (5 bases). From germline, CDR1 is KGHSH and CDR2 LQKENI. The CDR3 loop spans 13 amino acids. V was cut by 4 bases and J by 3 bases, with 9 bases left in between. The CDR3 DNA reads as TGTGCCAGCTCACAAGACAGAGACTATGGCTACACCTTC. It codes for CASSQDRDYGYTF.

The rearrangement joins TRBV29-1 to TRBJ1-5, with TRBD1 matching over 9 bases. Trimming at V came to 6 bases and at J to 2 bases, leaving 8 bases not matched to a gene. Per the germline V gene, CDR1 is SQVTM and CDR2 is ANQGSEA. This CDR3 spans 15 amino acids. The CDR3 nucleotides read TGCAGCGTAGGAATTGGGACAGGGCGCAATCAGCCCCAGCATTTT. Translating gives CSVGIGTGRNQPQHF.

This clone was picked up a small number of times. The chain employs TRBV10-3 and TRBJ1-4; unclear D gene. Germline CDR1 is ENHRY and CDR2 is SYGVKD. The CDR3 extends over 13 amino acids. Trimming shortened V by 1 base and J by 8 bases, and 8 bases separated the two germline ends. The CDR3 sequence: CAISEFGSEKLFF. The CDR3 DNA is TGTGCCATCAGTGAGTTTGGTTCAGAAAAACTGTTTTTT.

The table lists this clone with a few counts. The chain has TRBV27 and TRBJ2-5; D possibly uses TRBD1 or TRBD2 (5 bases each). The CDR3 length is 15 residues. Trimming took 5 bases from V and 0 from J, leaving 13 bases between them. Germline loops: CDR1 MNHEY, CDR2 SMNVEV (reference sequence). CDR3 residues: CASSEGTPYQETQYF. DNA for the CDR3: TGTGCCAGCAGTGAGGGGACCCCGTACCAAGAGACCCAGTACTTC.

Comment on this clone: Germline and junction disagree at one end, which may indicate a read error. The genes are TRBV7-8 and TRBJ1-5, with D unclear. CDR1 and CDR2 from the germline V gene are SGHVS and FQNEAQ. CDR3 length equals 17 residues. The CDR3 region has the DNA TGTGCCAGCAGCTTAGCGGGATCGCCCACGGCCAATCGGCCCCAGCATTTT. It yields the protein CASSLAGSPTANRPQHF. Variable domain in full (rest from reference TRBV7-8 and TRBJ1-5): GAGVSQSPRYKVAKRGQDVALRCDPISGHVSLFWYQQALGQGPEFLTYFQNEAQLDKSGLPSDRFFAERPEGSVSTLKIQRTQQEDSAVYLCASSLAGSPTANRPQHFGDGTRLSIL.